Listed here are 32 T cell receptor beta chains from one sample, sequenced in a study of blood T cell repertoires in COVID-19. Sequencing was performed with immunoSEQ multiplex PCR; in TCRdb, only in-frame clones are kept and a portion is missing. The sample carries around 140,000 clones, about nine tenths recorded once. The sample taken for sequencing was peripheral blood. The receptors here all came from a human donor with COVID-19, enrolled during active disease. The donor label of this sample is uncertain.

The rearrangement joins TRBV19 to TRBJ1-3; D remains unclear. V gave up 7 bases and J gave up 0 bases, with 10 bases separating them. Looked up from germline, CDR1 is LNHDA and CDR2 is SQIVND (reference sequence). This CDR3 has 14 amino acids. The CDR3 loop reads CASNGRFSGNTIYF. Here the CDR3 DNA reads TGTGCCAGTAACGGCAGGTTCTCTGGAAACACCATATATTTT.

The V gene is TRBV18, the J gene TRBJ2-3, with D maybe TRBD2 (5 bases). This CDR3 region has 13 residues. Germline loops: CDR1 KGHSH, CDR2 LQKENI. The V end lost 0 bases, the J end lost 8 bases, and 9 bases lay between the germline ends. CDR3: CASSPPSEGTQYF. The CDR3, as DNA: TGTGCCAGCTCACCACCGTCAGAGGGTACGCAGTATTTT.

The V call is TRBV6-5, the J call TRBJ1-5; 9 bases are a match to TRBD1. Unmatched junction bases numbered 7, after V lost 6 bases and J lost 4 bases. This CDR3 comprises 15 residues. Germline V gene sequence: CDR1 MNHEY, CDR2 SVGAGI. CDR3 DNA: TGTGCCAGCAGACACGGGACAGGGATTAATCAGCCCCAGCATTTT. Translating it yields CASRHGTGINQPQHF.

The chain is built from TRBV5-1 and TRBJ1-4, with TRBD1 matching over 9 bases. V was clipped by 3 bases and J by 7 bases; unmatched bases: 7. The CDR3 covers 15 residues. CDR1 is SGHRS, CDR2 YFSETQ, per germline. CDR3 protein: CASSSGQGGGEKLFF. CDR3 nucleotide sequence: TGCGCCAGCAGCTCGGGACAGGGCGGTGGTGAAAAACTGTTTTTT.

The chain couples TRBV4-1 to TRBJ1-2; 7 bases agree with TRBD1. Germline CDR1 reads MGHRA; CDR2 reads YSYEKL. Unmatched junction bases numbered 8, after V lost 0 bases and J lost 7 bases. This CDR3 is built from 15 residues. The CDR3 DNA reads as TGCGCCAGCAGCCAAGAGGAAAAGGGGGCTCGTGGCTACACCTTC. Translated: CASSQEEKGARGYTF.

The V call is TRBV11-3, the J call TRBJ2-7; tentative D call: TRBD1 (6 bases). The CDR3 contains 13 residues. Per germline, CDR1 SGHNT and CDR2 YENEEA. The V gene lost 1 base and the J gene lost 3 bases, with 7 bases spanning the gap. The DNA of the CDR3 is TGTGCCAGCAGCTTAGGGACAGTCTACGAGCAGTACTTC. It codes for CASSLGTVYEQYF.

V is TRBV5-1 and J is TRBJ2-7, with D maybe TRBD1 (7 bases). The CDR3 sequence is 17 residues long. The V end lost 0 bases, the J end lost 0 bases, and 16 bases lay between the germline ends. Germline lookup yields CDR1 SGHRS and CDR2 YFSETQ. The CDR3 here is CASSLAGGGPLSYEQYF. As DNA, the CDR3 is TGCGCCAGCAGCTTGGCCGGAGGGGGCCCTCTCTCCTACGAGCAGTACTTC.

This clone was observed a single time. This chain connects TRBV2 to TRBJ1-1, with TRBD1 matching 7 bases. The CDR3 extends over 13 amino acids. Germline lookup yields CDR1 SNHLY and CDR2 FYNNEI. The trim removed 5 bases at V and 1 base at J, leaving 1 base unmatched. The DNA of the CDR3 is TGTGCCAGCAGTCGACAGGGGAACACTGAAGCTTTCTTT. Translated: CASSRQGNTEAFF.

This clone was observed a single time. The V gene is TRBV19, the J gene TRBJ1-1, with a weak D call TRBD1 (6 bases). This CDR3 comprises 14 residues. V lost 2 bases and J lost 5, with 12 bases in between. Germline assignment: CDR1 LNHDA and CDR2 SQIVND (reference sequence). The CDR3 DNA is TGTGCCAGTAGTATAACACAGGGTCGAACTGAAGCTTTCTTT. Amino acid sequence: CASSITQGRTEAFF.

This chain connects TRBV6-5 to TRBJ2-3; 14 nucleotides agree with TRBD2. The V segment lost 7 bases and the J segment 8 bases; nucleotides outside the gene matches: 8. The CDR3 has 15 amino acids. Germline CDR1 reads MNHEY; CDR2 reads SVGAGI. CDR3 nucleotide sequence: TGTGCCAGCACCATGACTAGCGGGGGGGCGGGTACGCAGTATTTT. Protein sequence: CASTMTSGGAGTQYF.

This chain links TRBV5-1 with TRBJ2-3, with D possibly matching TRBD2 (6 bases). The CDR3 runs 16 residues. Germline V gene lookup returns CDR1 SGHRS and CDR2 YFSETQ. With 3 bases removed from V and 6 bases from J, the gap between germline ends came to 20 bases. CDR3 DNA: TGCGCCAGCAGCTCCGGGGAACGGGGGAGTCCGGATACGCAGTATTTT. Its protein is CASSSGERGSPDTQYF.

The rearrangement links TRBV19 to TRBJ1-2; TRBD1 aligns across 7 bases. CDR1 is LNHDA and CDR2 is SQIVND in the germline V gene (reference sequence). V lost 7 bases, J lost 4 bases, and 9 bases stayed unmatched. CDR3 size: 14 residues. CDR3 sequence reads: CASNTRGLGYGYTF. The CDR3, as DNA: TGTGCCAGTAATACAAGGGGGCTCGGCTATGGCTACACCTTC.

The chain employs TRBV29-1 and TRBJ2-7, with D possibly matching TRBD1 (5 bases). Germline V gives CDR1 SQVTM, CDR2 ANQGSEA. CDR3 length equals 12 residues. Trimming shortened V by 4 bases and J by 5 bases, and 12 bases separated the two germline ends. The CDR3 nucleotides read TGCAGCGTTGTCAGGGAAGGTCACGAGCAGTACTTC. Protein: CSVVREGHEQYF.

The chain links TRBV3-1 (or the pseudogene TRBV3-2) to TRBJ2-3; no clear D gene. In germline, CDR1 is LGHDT, CDR2 YNNKEL (reference sequence). V was clipped by 3 bases and J by 3 bases, with 10 bases between them. The CDR3 covers 14 residues. The CDR3 here is CASSQVDSTDTQYF. The CDR3 DNA sequence: TGTGCCAGCAGCCAGGTCGATAGTACAGATACGCAGTATTTT.

The chain combines TRBV9 with TRBJ1-2, with D possibly TRBD1 on 5 matching bases. CDR1 and CDR2 (germline): SGDLS, YYNGEE. CDR3 length: 11 residues. Trimming left V 3 bases short and J 7 bases short, with 7 bases between. As DNA, the CDR3 is TGTGCCAGCAGCGACAGGCTTGGCTACACCTTC. It is translated as CASSDRLGYTF.

The chain couples TRBV19 to TRBJ1-1; 9 bases align to TRBD1. From germline, CDR1 is LNHDA and CDR2 SQIVND (reference sequence). V shed 3 bases, J shed 0 bases, and the junction held 14 bases outside the gene matches. The length of the CDR3 is 19 residues. CDR3 residues: CASSIWRRWDRDLNTEAFF. CDR3 DNA sequence: TGTGCCAGTAGTATCTGGCGTCGTTGGGACAGGGACCTGAACACTGAAGCTTTCTTT. Full variable domain (rest looked up from reference TRBV19 and TRBJ1-1): DGGITQSPKYLFRKEGQNVTLSCEQNLNHDAMYWYRQDPGQGLRLIYYSQIVNDFQKGDIAEGYSVSREKKESFPLTVTSAQKNPTAFYLCASSIWRRWDRDLNTEAFFGQGTRLTVV.

The V call is TRBV6-4, the J call TRBJ1-6; 10 nucleotides match TRBD1. Germline CDR1 MRHNA, CDR2 SNTAGT. Trimming cost V 6 bases and J 7 bases; bases outside gene matches: 6. This CDR3 is 15 amino acids long. This CDR3 reads CASSPRTGGNSPLHF. The CDR3 region has the DNA TGTGCCAGCAGCCCCCGGACAGGGGGAAATTCACCCCTCCACTTT.

V gene TRBV10-3 combines with J gene TRBJ2-6, with TRBD1 as a possible D gene (5 bases). Germline V gene lookup returns CDR1 ENHRY and CDR2 SYGVKD. The CDR3 is 15 residues long. Trimming shortened V by 11 bases and J by 4 bases, and 18 bases separated the two germline ends. CDR3 DNA: TGTGCCGTCGGAACAGGTCCAGGGGGGGCCAACGTCCTGACTTTC. Translating it yields CAVGTGPGGANVLTF.

The V and J genes are TRBV5-1 and TRBJ2-7; 8 positions match TRBD1. V was pared by 4 bases and J by 3 bases, with 9 bases of the junction left unmatched. The CDR3 runs to 15 residues. Germline loops: CDR1 SGHRS, CDR2 YFSETQ. The CDR3 DNA is TGCGCCAGCAGCCTACAGGGGGTTCCATACTACGAGCAGTACTTC. Its translation is CASSLQGVPYYEQYF.

This clone was picked up one time. The chain carries TRBV12-3 or TRBV12-4 and TRBJ1-2; D gene ambiguous. CDR3 length equals 13 residues. The V gene lost 3 bases and the J gene lost 4 bases, with 9 bases spanning the gap. CDR3 in DNA: TGTGCCAGCAGTTTCGGGAGGGCCTATGGCTACACCTTC. Protein sequence: CASSFGRAYGYTF.

This clone was seen once. The chain uses TRBV12-3 or TRBV12-4 and TRBJ2-2; 7 bases fit TRBD1. V dropped 6 bases and J dropped 7; count of bases not matched to a gene: 5. The CDR3 runs to 13 residues. In DNA form, the CDR3 reads TGTGCCAGCAGCCCCCAGGGGGTCGGGGAGCTGTTTTTT. The encoded protein is CASSPQGVGELFF.

The chain links TRBV6-6 to TRBJ2-5, with D possibly matching TRBD1 (6 bases). V was trimmed by 2 bases and J by 2 bases, leaving 12 bases between them. Germline V CDR1 and CDR2: MNHNY, SVGAGI (reference sequence). CDR3 length: 15 amino acids. CDR3 in amino acids: CASSYPTDRQETQYF. CDR3 coding DNA: TGTGCCAGCAGTTACCCGACAGACAGGCAAGAGACCCAGTACTTC.

The rearrangement links TRBV5-1 to TRBJ2-7, with TRBD1 matching over 9 bases. With V trimmed by 4 bases and J by 6 bases, 5 bases remained unmatched. The CDR3 totals 13 residues. Looked up from germline, CDR1 is SGHRS and CDR2 is YFSETQ. CDR3 amino acids: CASSRDRVFEQYF. CDR3 coding DNA: TGCGCCAGCAGCCGGGACAGGGTCTTCGAGCAGTACTTC.

The chain uses TRBV4-1 and TRBJ1-1; D remains ambiguous. Germline assignment: CDR1 MGHRA and CDR2 YSYEKL. Deletions cut 3 bases from V and 0 bases from J, with 20 bases between. This CDR3 spans 18 amino acids. CDR3 amino acids: CASSHLKRDGSLNTEAFF. Here the CDR3 DNA reads TGCGCCAGCAGCCACCTCAAGCGAGACGGATCTCTGAACACTGAAGCTTTCTTT.

This chain uses TRBV27 with TRBJ2-7, with D possibly being TRBD2 (6 bases). CDR1 MNHEY and CDR2 SMNVEV come from the germline V gene (reference sequence). V lost 2 bases and J 5 bases, leaving 7 bases between the germline ends. The CDR3 is made up of 12 amino acids. The CDR3 loop is CASSLGGDEQYF. The CDR3 nucleotides are TGTGCCAGCAGTTTAGGAGGGGACGAGCAGTACTTC.

This chain joins TRBV4-1 and TRBJ2-7, with 8 positions matching TRBD2. The V segment lost 2 bases and the J segment 1 base; nucleotides outside the gene matches: 10. Germline V gene lookup returns CDR1 MGHRA and CDR2 YSYEKL. The CDR3 covers 17 residues. CDR3 in amino acids: CASSQTSSGGGSYEQYF. The CDR3 coding sequence is TGCGCCAGCAGCCAAACTAGTTCGGGAGGGGGATCCTACGAGCAGTACTTC.

This chain uses TRBV9 with TRBJ1-4; D is uncertain. The CDR3 has 15 amino acids. Germline-derived CDR1 and CDR2 are SGDLS and YYNGEE. V was cut by 0 bases and J by 0 bases, with 6 bases left in between. The CDR3 region has the DNA TGTGCCAGCAGCGTAGTCGGAGCAACTAATGAAAAACTGTTTTTT. Translation gives CASSVVGATNEKLFF.

In its sample, this clone was seen a few times. The rearrangement uses TRBV28 and TRBJ2-7; possible D gene TRBD2, 5 bases. Germline loops: CDR1 MDHEN, CDR2 SYDVKM. The CDR3 runs to 11 residues. The ends were cut back, 6 bases at V and 4 bases at J, with 7 bases in the middle. The CDR3 is CASRGGYEQYF. The DNA of the CDR3 is TGTGCCAGCAGGGGCGGGTACGAGCAGTACTTC.

This chain links TRBV6-1 with TRBJ1-5; D is perhaps TRBD1 (5 bases). Trimming took off 2 bases at V and 8 bases at J, with 13 bases between the two ends. The CDR3 sequence is 14 residues long. CDR1 and CDR2 from the germline V gene are MNHNS and SASEGT. CDR3 bases: TGTGCCAGCAGTGAACGGGGGGACCGGGAGCCCCAGCATTTT. This gives the protein CASSERGDREPQHF.

Points on this clone: No conserved phenylalanine or tryptophan ends this CDR3, so it is likely a read error. The limits of the CDR3 on the DNA are not certain, so only TCRdb's listed CDR3 is given. The V gene is TRBV4-1, the J gene TRBJ2-7; TRBD1 is the table's D call and was not checked against the DNA. The germline V gene encodes CDR1 MGHRA and CDR2 YSYEKL. The CDR3 region is 12 residues in length, termini included. This CDR3 is CASSHRTGTGRD.

The chain uses TRBV7-9 and TRBJ1-2, with TRBD1 identical over 11 bases. This CDR3 spans 13 amino acids. Germline CDR1 and CDR2: SEHNR and FQNEAQ (reference sequence). The trim removed 5 bases at V and 9 bases at J, leaving 5 bases unmatched. The CDR3 nucleotides read TGTGCCAGCAGCCCTGGACAGGGGGCTAGCTACACCTTC. Encoded protein: CASSPGQGASYTF.

This rearrangement joins TRBV15 to TRBJ1-1; D ambiguous. Trimming stripped 3 bases from V and 5 bases from J, with 4 bases between. This CDR3 has 11 amino acids. CDR1 and CDR2 (germline): LNHNV, YYDKDF (reference sequence). The CDR3 spells CATSSRTEAFF. The CDR3 DNA follows: TGTGCCACCAGCAGTCGTACTGAAGCTTTCTTT.